Listed below are T cell receptor beta chains from one sample, sequenced in a study of shared clonotypes between healthy human individuals. Measured with immunoSEQ multiplex PCR; TCRdb has only the in-frame clones, and not every one. The sample has about 610,000 clones, around 96% seen once; the top ten hold 0.11%. The sequencing input was naive CD8+ T cells sorted from blood. Receptors were obtained from a woman in her twenties or thirties in good health. The CDR3 runs from the conserved cysteine through the conserved F or W. Fields, in order: V gene, D gene, J gene, clone size, CDR3 protein, CDR3 DNA. A D gene is named only where the DNA matches it firmly. Expanded clones get a size class; other rows say once, few or many, or leave the size out.

TRBV25-1	.	TRBJ2-7	.	CASSEAGGYYEQYF	TGTGCCAGCAGTGAGGCAGGAGGCTACTACGAGCAGTACTTC
TRBV28	.	TRBJ1-5	few	CASSLSAGSSNQPQHF	TGTGCCAGCAGTTTATCGGCCGGATCTAGCAATCAGCCCCAGCATTTT
TRBV5-6	TRBD2	TRBJ2-1	.	CASRLAGGHEQFF	TGTGCCAGCAGACTAGCGGGAGGGCATGAGCAGTTCTTC
TRBV11-2	.	TRBJ1-1	.	CASSPVGVNTEAFF	TGTGCCAGCAGTCCAGTTGGGGTGAACACTGAAGCTTTCTTT
TRBV5-4	.	TRBJ2-1	.	CASSHPKTRTFKAYNEQFF	TGTGCCAGCAGTCACCCGAAGACTAGGACCTTTAAGGCCTACAATGAGCAGTTCTTC
TRBV2	.	TRBJ1-4	.	CASENSYGESEKLFF	TGTGCCAGCGAAAATTCTTACGGGGAAAGTGAAAAACTGTTTTTT
TRBV14	.	TRBJ2-1	.	CASSRDNYNEQFF	TGTGCCAGCAGCAGGGACAACTACAATGAGCAGTTCTTC
TRBV19	.	TRBJ1-1	.	CASSIPRVNTEAFF	TGTGCCAGTAGTATACCCAGGGTTAACACTGAAGCTTTCTTT
TRBV28	TRBD2	TRBJ2-3	.	CASSRGTSGLLTDTQYF	TGTGCCAGCAGCCGTGGGACTAGCGGGCTTCTCACAGATACGCAGTATTTT
TRBV2	TRBD2	TRBJ2-1	.	CASSIGGEGSSYNEQFF	TGTGCCAGCAGTATCGGCGGGGAGGGGAGCTCCTACAATGAGCAGTTCTTC
TRBV2	TRBD1	TRBJ2-7	.	CASSDLPGQGYYEQYF	TGTGCCAGCAGTGACCTCCCAGGACAGGGCTACTACGAGCAGTACTTC
TRBV11-2	.	TRBJ2-7	.	CASSSTMTSYEQYF	TGTGCCAGCAGTTCGACGATGACCTCCTACGAGCAGTACTTC
TRBV5-4	TRBD1	TRBJ1-3	.	CASSLARGDTIYF	TGTGCCAGCAGCTTGGCCAGGGGGGACACCATATATTTT
TRBV2	.	TRBJ1-2	few	CASSEYGYTF	TGTGCCAGCAGTGAATATGGCTACACCTTC
TRBV27	.	TRBJ2-7	.	CASWGPRGTGTYTYEQYF	TGTGCCAGCTGGGGACCAAGGGGGACGGGGACCTATACCTACGAGCAGTACTTC
TRBV19	TRBD1	TRBJ1-1	.	CASISLLDRVGTEAFF	TGTGCCAGTATCTCCCTTCTAGACAGGGTCGGCACTGAAGCTTTCTTT
TRBV27	TRBD2	TRBJ2-3	.	CASSILQRGGTDTQYF	TGTGCCAGCAGTATCCTTCAGCGGGGGGGCACAGATACGCAGTATTTT
TRBV5-8	TRBD2	TRBJ2-7	once	CASSLPTSGRRYF	TGTGCCAGCAGCTTGCCGACTAGCGGGAGACGGTACTTC